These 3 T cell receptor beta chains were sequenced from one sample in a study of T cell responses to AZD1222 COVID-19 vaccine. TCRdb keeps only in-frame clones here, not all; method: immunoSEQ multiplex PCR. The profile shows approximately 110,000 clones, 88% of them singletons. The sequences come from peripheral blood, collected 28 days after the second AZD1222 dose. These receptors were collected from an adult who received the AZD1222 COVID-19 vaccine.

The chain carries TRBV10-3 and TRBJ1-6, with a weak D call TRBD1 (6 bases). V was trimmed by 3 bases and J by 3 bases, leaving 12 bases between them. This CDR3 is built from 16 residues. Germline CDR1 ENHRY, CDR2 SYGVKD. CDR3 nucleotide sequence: TGTGCCATCAGTGACCTCCGAGGGGGCTATAATTCACCCCTCCACTTT. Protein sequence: CAISDLRGGYNSPLHF.

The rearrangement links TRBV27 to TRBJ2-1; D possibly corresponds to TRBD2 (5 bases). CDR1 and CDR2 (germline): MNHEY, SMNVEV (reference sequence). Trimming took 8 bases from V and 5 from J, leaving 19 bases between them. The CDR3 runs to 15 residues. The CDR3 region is CASSGRATRDNEQFF. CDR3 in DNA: TGTGCCAGCTCCGGGCGGGCCACCCGGGACAATGAGCAGTTCTTC.

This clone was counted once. This CDR3 reads CSVEGGAGQPQHF. In DNA form, the CDR3 reads TGCAGCGTTGAAGGGGGGGCTGGTCAGCCCCAGCATTTT. This chain links TRBV29-1 with TRBJ1-5, with TRBD1 as a possible D gene (6 bases). This CDR3 region has 13 residues. V lost 1 base to trimming and J lost 6 bases, with 10 bases between them. Germline-derived CDR1 and CDR2 are SQVTM and ANQGSEA.